This entry concerns a single T cell receptor (beta chain). TCRdb's table, derived via immunoSEQ multiplex PCR, lists solely in-frame clones and lacks some. The top ten hold approximately 2.2% of the sample, which has around 110,000 clones, 88% seen once. The length of the CDR3 is 16 residues. Looked up from germline, CDR1 is MRHNA and CDR2 is SNTAGT. Between the trimmed V and J ends, which lost 0 bases and 2 bases, there was a span of 10 bases. This sample was taken from a study of control samples from healthy donors and cancer patients. Sequenced material: blood. This chain joins TRBV6-4 and TRBJ2-2; D unresolved. This clonotype was obtained from a woman in her 70s in good health. CDR3 coding DNA: TGTGCCAGCAGTGACTCTGTGGGCAGCAACACCGGGGAGCTGTTTTTT. This gives the protein CASSDSVGSNTGELFF.